Shown below are 7 T cell receptor beta chains from a single sample sequenced in a study of spatial heterogeneity in lung cancer. The sample's time point: sample taken at primary tumor resection. TCRdb analysed the 5' RACE reads with MiXCR anew, one entry per CDR3 protein. The table lists around 10,000 distinct CDR3 sequences, roughly 3.7% of them singletons. Here the sequenced sample was PBMCs, taken at surgery. Receptors originate from a female donor with early-stage non-small cell lung cancer.

At least ten counts were recorded for this clonotype. The genes are TRBV7-8 and TRBJ2-7; D gene unclear. Germline lookup yields CDR1 SGHVS and CDR2 FQNEAQ. Trimming removed 5 bases at V and 0 bases at J, with 14 bases between. The CDR3 extends over 15 amino acids. The CDR3 DNA sequence: TGTGCCAGCAGCCACGTGGCCCCGAGCTCCTACGAGCAGTACTTC. Protein: CASSHVAPSSYEQYF.

This clonotype was seen repeatedly, ten times or more. The chain joins TRBV15 to TRBJ1-2; 8 bases agree with TRBD1. The ends lost 1 base at V and 7 bases at J; junction bases unmatched: 11. Germline V lookup: CDR1 LNHNV, CDR2 YYDKDF (reference sequence). The CDR3 is 16 residues long. As DNA, the CDR3 is TGTGCCACCAGCAGAGGGACCGGGACAGGTGTTTTTGGCTACACCTTC. It specifies CATSRGTGTGVFGYTF.

The table lists this clonotype with many counts. V is TRBV6-5 and J is TRBJ2-7; perhaps D is TRBD1 or TRBD2 (7 bases each). This CDR3 region has 15 residues. V dropped 5 bases and J dropped 5 bases, with 19 bases sitting between them. Germline CDR1 MNHEY, CDR2 SVGAGI. CDR3 region: CASSPRQGGIHEQYF. The CDR3 DNA is TGTGCCAGCAGTCCCAGACAGGGAGGGATTCACGAGCAGTACTTC.

This clonotype was seen many times. This chain links TRBV9 with TRBJ2-7; 9 bases line up with TRBD1. CDR1 and CDR2 (germline): SGDLS, YYNGEE. The CDR3 is 15 residues long. After removal of 2 bases from V and 1 base from J, the junction contained 4 bases not matched to a gene. Here the CDR3 reads CASSVGGTGSYEQYF. The DNA of the CDR3 is TGTGCCAGCAGCGTCGGGGGGACAGGGTCCTACGAGCAGTACTTC.

At least ten counts were recorded for this clonotype. This rearrangement joins TRBV20-1 to TRBJ2-7, with a weak D call TRBD2 (6 bases). The V end lost 7 bases, the J end lost 1 base, and 11 bases lay between the germline ends. Germline CDR1 is DFQATT and CDR2 is SNEGSKA (reference sequence). This CDR3 has 12 residues. The CDR3 sequence is CSGGLYSYEQYF. CDR3 DNA sequence: TGCAGTGGGGGACTGTATTCCTACGAGCAGTACTTC.

This clonotype was detected ten times or more. The rearrangement joins TRBV29-1 to TRBJ2-5; 10 bases are a match to TRBD2. In germline, CDR1 is SQVTM, CDR2 ANQGSEA. CDR3 length: 12 residues. CDR3 sequence reads: CVTLAGDETQYF. CDR3 nucleotides: TGCGTAACCCTAGCGGGGGACGAGACCCAGTACTTC.

There are many counts of this clonotype. The V call is TRBV20-1, the J call TRBJ2-1, with a tentative D call TRBD2 (5 bases). Germline V gene sequence: CDR1 DFQATT, CDR2 SNEGSKA (reference sequence). Trimming stripped 6 bases from V and 3 bases from J, with 12 bases between. The CDR3 extends over 13 amino acids. Here the CDR3 DNA reads TGCAGTGCCAAATCCGGGAACTACAATGAGCAGTTCTTC. Translating it yields CSAKSGNYNEQFF.